These T cell receptor beta chains were read from a single sample in a study of shared clonotypes between healthy human individuals. TCRdb's copy holds only in-frame clones and misses some; the assay was immunoSEQ multiplex PCR. This sample has approximately 2.5 million clones; 93% occur once, and the top ten carry more than 0.35%. Sample: naive CD4+ T cells from PBMCs. Receptors originate from a man between 18 and 35 years old in good health. Some clones in this sample may be carry-over from other donors' samples. CDR3s include the opening cysteine and the closing phenylalanine or tryptophan. A D gene is named only where the DNA matches it firmly. Only some rows state a clone size, as once, few, many or a class for expanded clones.

abundance | d_gene | j_gene | v_gene | CDR3aa | CDR3nt
NA | NA | TRBJ2-3 | TRBV9 | CASSFSPRWEMSDTQYF | TGTGCCAGCAGCTTTTCTCCCCGCTGGGAGATGTCCGATACGCAGTATTTT
NA | NA | TRBJ2-2 | TRBV6-5 | CASSPQGGELFF | TGTGCCAGCAGTCCACAGGGCGGGGAGCTGTTTTTT
NA | TRBD1 | TRBJ1-2 | TRBV19 | CASAGTGDYGYTF | TGTGCCAGTGCCGGGACAGGGGACTATGGCTACACCTTC
NA | NA | TRBJ2-2 | TRBV7-2 | CASSPGLHTGELFF | TGTGCCAGCAGCCCGGGACTCCACACCGGGGAGCTGTTTTTT
NA | NA | TRBJ2-5 | TRBV7-2 | CASSFKGRQETQYF | TGTGCCAGCAGCTTCAAGGGGCGGCAAGAGACCCAGTACTTC
once | TRBD1 | TRBJ1-4 | TRBV28 | CASLLLPGQGTEKLFF | TGTGCCAGCCTACTCCTACCGGGACAGGGGACCGAAAAACTGTTTTTT
NA | NA | TRBJ2-1 | TRBV12-5 | CASGLSLSAGLLYNEQFF | TGTGCTAGTGGTTTGTCTCTATCGGCGGGCCTCCTCTACAATGAGCAGTTCTTC
NA | NA | TRBJ1-4 | TRBV2 | CASSETALKNEKLFF | TGTGCCAGCAGTGAAACCGCTCTTAAGAATGAAAAACTGTTTTTT
once | NA | TRBJ2-3 | TRBV5-1 | CASSPGRVGTDTQYF | TGCGCCAGCAGCCCCGGACGGGTAGGCACAGATACGCAGTATTTT
NA | TRBD2 | TRBJ2-7 | TRBV25-1 | CASSSSGRRNEQYF | TGTGCCAGCAGTTCTAGCGGGAGAAGGAACGAGCAGTACTTC
NA | NA | TRBJ1-1 | TRBV5-1 | CASSLLGSVNTEAFF | TGCGCCAGCAGCTTACTCGGGTCGGTGAACACTGAAGCTTTCTTT
NA | NA | TRBJ1-2 | TRBV11-3 | CASSSIRTGYGYTF | TGTGCCAGCAGCTCAATTCGGACGGGTTATGGCTACACCTTC
NA | NA | TRBJ1-4 | TRBV4-1 | CASSLGFGQTEKLFF | TGCGCCAGCAGCCTGGGGTTTGGCCAAACTGAAAAACTGTTTTTT
NA | NA | TRBJ2-3 | TRBV5-1 | CASSFRDLNTDTQYF | TGCGCCAGCAGCTTTAGGGACCTAAACACAGATACGCAGTATTTT
NA | TRBD1 | TRBJ1-1 | TRBV27 | CASSRRDRVGSAEAFF | TGTGCCAGCAGTCGCCGGGACAGGGTTGGGTCCGCTGAAGCTTTCTTT
once | NA | TRBJ2-3 | TRBV27 | CASSLPKQTGNTQYF | TGTGCCAGCAGTTTACCGAAGCAGACGGGGAATACGCAGTATTTT
NA | TRBD2 | TRBJ2-7 | TRBV27 | CASSSTLLAGGPYEQYF | TGTGCCAGCAGCTCGACCCTACTAGCGGGAGGACCCTACGAGCAGTACTTC
NA | NA | TRBJ2-3 | TRBV5-1 | CASSLLSRGADTQYF | TGCGCCAGCAGCTTGTTGTCTAGAGGTGCAGATACGCAGTATTTT
few | TRBD1 | TRBJ1-1 | TRBV15 | CATSRGGTGNTEAFF | TGTGCCACCAGCAGAGGAGGGACAGGGAACACTGAAGCTTTCTTT
NA | TRBD1 | TRBJ2-1 | TRBV7-9 | CASSLNQGAGRYNEQFF | TGTGCCAGCAGCTTGAACCAGGGGGCAGGGAGGTACAATGAGCAGTTCTTC
NA | TRBD1 | TRBJ2-7 | TRBV2 | CASSLSRDRGGDF | TGTGCCAGCAGTTTATCCCGGGACAGGGGTGGGGACTTC
NA | NA | TRBJ1-2 | TRBV5-1 | CASSLYGGAERSNYGYTF | TGCGCCAGCAGCTTATATGGAGGGGCCGAACGTTCTAACTATGGCTACACCTTC
NA | NA | TRBJ1-5 | TRBV4-2 | CASSQGTGSHQPQHF | TGTGCCAGCAGCCAAGGAACAGGGTCGCATCAGCCCCAGCATTTT
NA | NA | TRBJ1-1 | TRBV5-1 | CASSLRGNTEAFF | TGCGCCAGCAGCTTGAGGGGGAACACTGAAGCTTTCTTT
NA | TRBD1 | TRBJ2-1 | TRBV6-6 | CASSYRDRADEQFF | TGTGCCAGCAGCTACCGGGACAGGGCCGATGAGCAGTTCTTC
NA | TRBD1 | TRBJ2-5 | TRBV15 | CATSYRGGETQYF | TGTGCCACCAGCTACAGGGGTGGAGAGACCCAGTACTTC
NA | NA | TRBJ2-2 | TRBV5-1 | CASSLSSTEETGELFF | TGCGCCAGCAGCTTGTCCTCGACAGAAGAGACCGGGGAGCTGTTTTTT
NA | TRBD1 | TRBJ1-1 | TRBV9 | CASSRTGNTEAFF | TGTGCCAGCAGCCGGACAGGGAACACTGAAGCTTTCTTT